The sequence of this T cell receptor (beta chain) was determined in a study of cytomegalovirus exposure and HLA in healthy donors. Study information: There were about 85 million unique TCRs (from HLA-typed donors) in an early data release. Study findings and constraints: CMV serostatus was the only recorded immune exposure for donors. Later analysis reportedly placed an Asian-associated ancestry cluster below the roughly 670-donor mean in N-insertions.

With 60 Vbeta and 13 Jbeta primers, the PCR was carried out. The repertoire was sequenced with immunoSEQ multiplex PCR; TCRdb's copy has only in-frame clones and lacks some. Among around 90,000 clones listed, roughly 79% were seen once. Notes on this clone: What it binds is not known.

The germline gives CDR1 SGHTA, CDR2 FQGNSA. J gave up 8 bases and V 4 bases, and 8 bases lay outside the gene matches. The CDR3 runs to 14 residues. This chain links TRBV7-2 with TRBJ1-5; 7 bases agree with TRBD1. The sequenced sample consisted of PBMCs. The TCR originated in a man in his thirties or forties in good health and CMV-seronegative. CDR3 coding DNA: TGTGCCAGCAGCTCCAGGGGGATTGGGGAGCCCCAGCATTTT. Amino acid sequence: CASSSRGIGEPQHF.